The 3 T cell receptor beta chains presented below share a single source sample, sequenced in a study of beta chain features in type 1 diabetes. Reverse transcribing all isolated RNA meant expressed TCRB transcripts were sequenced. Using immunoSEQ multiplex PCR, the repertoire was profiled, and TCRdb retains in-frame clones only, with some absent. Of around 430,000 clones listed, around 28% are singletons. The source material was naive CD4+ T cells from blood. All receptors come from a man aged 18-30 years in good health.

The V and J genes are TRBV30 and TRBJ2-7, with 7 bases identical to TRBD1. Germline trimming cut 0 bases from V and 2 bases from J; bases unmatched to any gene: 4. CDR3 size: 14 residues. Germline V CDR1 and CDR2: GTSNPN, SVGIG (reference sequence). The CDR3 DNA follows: TGTGCCTGGAGTGTTCAGACAGGGACCTACGAGCAGTACTTC. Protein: CAWSVQTGTYEQYF.

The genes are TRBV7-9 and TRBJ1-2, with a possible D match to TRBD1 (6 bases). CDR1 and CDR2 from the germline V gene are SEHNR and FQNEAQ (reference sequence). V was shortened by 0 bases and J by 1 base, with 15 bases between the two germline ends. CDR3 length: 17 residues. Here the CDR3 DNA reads TGTGCCAGCAGCTTAGCGTCCCACAGGGTCTATAACTATGGCTACACCTTC. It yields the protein CASSLASHRVYNYGYTF.

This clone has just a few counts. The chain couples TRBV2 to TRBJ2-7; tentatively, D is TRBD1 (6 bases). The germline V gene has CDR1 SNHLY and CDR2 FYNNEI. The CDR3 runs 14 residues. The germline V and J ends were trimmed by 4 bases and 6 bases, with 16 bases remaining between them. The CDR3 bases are TGTGCCAGCAGTGCACAGGGACCCGAGGGCGAGCAGTACTTC. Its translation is CASSAQGPEGEQYF.